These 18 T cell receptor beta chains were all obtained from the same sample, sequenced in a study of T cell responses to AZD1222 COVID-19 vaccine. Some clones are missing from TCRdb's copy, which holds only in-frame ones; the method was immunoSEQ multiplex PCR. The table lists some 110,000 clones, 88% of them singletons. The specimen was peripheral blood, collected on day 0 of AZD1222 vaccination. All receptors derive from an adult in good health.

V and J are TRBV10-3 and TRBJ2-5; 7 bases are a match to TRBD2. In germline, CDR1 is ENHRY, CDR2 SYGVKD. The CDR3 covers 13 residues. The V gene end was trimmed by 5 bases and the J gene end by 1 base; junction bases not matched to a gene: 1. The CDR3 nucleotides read TGTGCCATCAGTAGACTAGCCCAAGAGACCCAGTACTTC. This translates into CAISRLAQETQYF.

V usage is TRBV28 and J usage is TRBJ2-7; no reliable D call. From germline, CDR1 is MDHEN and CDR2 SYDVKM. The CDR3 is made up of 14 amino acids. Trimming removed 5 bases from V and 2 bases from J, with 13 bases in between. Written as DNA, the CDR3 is TGTGCCAGCAGTACCCCTGGGCTAACCTACGAGCAGTACTTC. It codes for CASSTPGLTYEQYF.

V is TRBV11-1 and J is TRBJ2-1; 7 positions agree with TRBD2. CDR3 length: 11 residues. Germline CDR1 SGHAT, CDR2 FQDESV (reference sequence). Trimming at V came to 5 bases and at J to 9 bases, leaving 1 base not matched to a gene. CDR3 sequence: CASSPGGEQFF. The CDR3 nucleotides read TGTGCCAGCAGCCCGGGAGGTGAGCAGTTCTTC.

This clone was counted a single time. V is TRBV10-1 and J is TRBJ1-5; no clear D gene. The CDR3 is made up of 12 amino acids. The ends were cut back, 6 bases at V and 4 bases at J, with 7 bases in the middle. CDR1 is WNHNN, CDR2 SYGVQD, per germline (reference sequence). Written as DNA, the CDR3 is TGCGCCAGCAGAACAGTGAATCAGCCCCAGCATTTT. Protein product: CASRTVNQPQHF.

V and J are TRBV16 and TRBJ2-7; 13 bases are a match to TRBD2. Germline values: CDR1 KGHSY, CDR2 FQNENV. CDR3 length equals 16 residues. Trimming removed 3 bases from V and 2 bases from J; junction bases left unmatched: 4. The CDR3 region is CASSHGLAGVTYEQYF. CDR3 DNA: TGTGCCAGCAGCCACGGACTAGCGGGAGTTACCTACGAGCAGTACTTC. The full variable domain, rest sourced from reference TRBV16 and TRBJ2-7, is GEEVAQTPKHLVRGEGQKAKLYCAPIKGHSYVFWYQQVLKNEFKFLISFQNENVFDETGMPKERFSAKCLPNSPCSLEIQATKLEDSAVYFCASSHGLAGVTYEQYFGPGTRLTVT.

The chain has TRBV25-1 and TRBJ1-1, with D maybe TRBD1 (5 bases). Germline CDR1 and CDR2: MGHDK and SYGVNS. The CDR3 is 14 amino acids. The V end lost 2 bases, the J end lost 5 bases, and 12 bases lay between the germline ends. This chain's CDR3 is CASSEPGSFTEAFF. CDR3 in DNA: TGTGCCAGCAGTGAACCAGGGTCCTTTACTGAAGCTTTCTTT.

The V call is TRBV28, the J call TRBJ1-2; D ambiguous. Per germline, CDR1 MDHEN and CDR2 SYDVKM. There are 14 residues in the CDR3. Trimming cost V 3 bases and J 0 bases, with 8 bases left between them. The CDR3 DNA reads TGTGCCAGCAGTTTTCAGAGAGCTAACTATGGCTACACCTTC. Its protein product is CASSFQRANYGYTF.

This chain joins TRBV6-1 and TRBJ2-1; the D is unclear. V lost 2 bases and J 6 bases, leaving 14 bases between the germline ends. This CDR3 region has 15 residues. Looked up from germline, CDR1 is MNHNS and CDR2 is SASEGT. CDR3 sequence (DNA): TGTGCCAGCAGTGAAATTTGGACCGGCGGCAATGAGCAGTTCTTC. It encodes CASSEIWTGGNEQFF.

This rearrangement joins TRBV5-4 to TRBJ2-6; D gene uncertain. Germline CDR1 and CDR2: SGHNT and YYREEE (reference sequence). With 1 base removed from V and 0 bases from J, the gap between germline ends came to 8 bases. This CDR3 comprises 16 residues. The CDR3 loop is CASSLKASSGANVLTF. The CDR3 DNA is TGTGCCAGCAGCTTGAAAGCCAGCTCTGGGGCCAACGTCCTGACTTTC. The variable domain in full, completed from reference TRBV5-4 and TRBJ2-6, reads ETGVTQSPTHLIKTRGQQVTLRCSSQSGHNTVSWYQQALGQGPQFIFQYYREEENGRGNFPPRFSGLQFPNYSSELNVNALELDDSALYLCASSLKASSGANVLTFGAGSRLTVL.

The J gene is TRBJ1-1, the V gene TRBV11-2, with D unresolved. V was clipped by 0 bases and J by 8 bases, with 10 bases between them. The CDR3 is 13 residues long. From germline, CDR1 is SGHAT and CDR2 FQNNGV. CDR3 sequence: CASSLDWAGEAFF. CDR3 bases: TGTGCCAGCAGCTTAGACTGGGCGGGGGAAGCTTTCTTT.

In DNA form, the CDR3 reads TGCGCCAGCAGCCAAAGCAAGCCAGGGGGTGAAAAACTGTTTTTT. Translated, it gives CASSQSKPGGEKLFF. The rearrangement uses TRBV4-3 and TRBJ1-4; 7 bases fit TRBD1. J was trimmed by 7 bases and V by 2 bases; bases with no gene match: 7. CDR1 is LGHNA and CDR2 is YSLEER in the germline V gene. The CDR3 covers 15 residues.

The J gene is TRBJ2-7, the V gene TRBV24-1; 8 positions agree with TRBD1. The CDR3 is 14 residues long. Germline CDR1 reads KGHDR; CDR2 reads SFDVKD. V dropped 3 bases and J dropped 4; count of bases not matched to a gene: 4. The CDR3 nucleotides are TGTGCCACCAGTGATCCGGACAGGGAGTACGAGCAGTACTTC. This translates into CATSDPDREYEQYF.

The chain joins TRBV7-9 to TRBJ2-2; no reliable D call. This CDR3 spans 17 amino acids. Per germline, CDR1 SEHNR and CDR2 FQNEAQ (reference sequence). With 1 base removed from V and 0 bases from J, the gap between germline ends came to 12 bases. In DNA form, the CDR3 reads TGTGCCAGCAGCTTAGAATTCTGGGTTACGAACACCGGGGAGCTGTTTTTT. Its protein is CASSLEFWVTNTGELFF.

For the CDR3, the DNA is TGTGCCAGCAGCTTAGGGCCAGGGACCTCCTACGAGCAGTACTTC. This encodes CASSLGPGTSYEQYF. The chain has TRBV11-1 and TRBJ2-7; D possibly uses TRBD1 or TRBD2 (5 bases each). V was pared by 1 base and J by 0 bases, with 10 bases between. This CDR3 has 15 amino acids. In germline, CDR1 is SGHAT, CDR2 FQDESV (reference sequence).

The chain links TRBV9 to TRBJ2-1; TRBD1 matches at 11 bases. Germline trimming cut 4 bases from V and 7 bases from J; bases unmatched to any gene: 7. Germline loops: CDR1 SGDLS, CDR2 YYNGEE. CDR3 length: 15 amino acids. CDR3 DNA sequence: TGTGCCAGCAGCCCCCGGACAGGGGGCAGGAATGAGCAGTTCTTC. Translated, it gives CASSPRTGGRNEQFF.

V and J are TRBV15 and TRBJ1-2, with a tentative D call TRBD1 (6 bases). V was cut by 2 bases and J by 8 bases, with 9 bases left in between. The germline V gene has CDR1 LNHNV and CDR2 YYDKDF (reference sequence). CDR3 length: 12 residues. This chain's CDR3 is CATSRQGRGYTF. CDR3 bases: TGTGCCACCAGCAGACAGGGGAGAGGCTACACCTTC.

The CDR3 nucleotides are TGCAGCGCCACCAGTGGGGGGCTCGGTCAGCCCCAGCATTTT. Encoded protein: CSATSGGLGQPQHF. This chain connects TRBV29-1 to TRBJ1-5, with D perhaps TRBD1 (6 bases). The CDR3 loop spans 14 amino acids. Trimming took 7 bases from V and 6 from J, leaving 19 bases between them. Germline lookup yields CDR1 SQVTM and CDR2 ANQGSEA.

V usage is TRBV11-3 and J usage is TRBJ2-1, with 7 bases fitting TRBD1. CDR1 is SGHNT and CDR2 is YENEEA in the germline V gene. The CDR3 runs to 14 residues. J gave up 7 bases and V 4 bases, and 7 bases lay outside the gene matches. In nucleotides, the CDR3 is TGTGCCAGCAGCTCTGCAGGGGGAAGGAATGAGCAGTTCTTC. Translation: CASSSAGGRNEQFF.